The subject of this entry is one T cell receptor beta chain. A much larger clone is a single base away; this may be a read error. This specimen comes from a study of identical twins' blood T cells. About the research overall: Around 50 million reads came from about twelve libraries, six alpha, six beta.

All three twin pairs grew up together with likely shared infections and vaccines. Libraries were made from RNA as TCR cDNA, using a modified protocol. Each TCR cDNA library carried sample-specific barcodes on both ends. TCRdb re-called the 5' RACE reads with MiXCR, one entry per CDR3 protein. Of 400,000 or so distinct CDR3 sequences listed, roughly 28% are singletons. This CDR3 comprises 16 residues. CDR1 is MNHNY and CDR2 is SVGAGI in the germline V gene (reference sequence). Sequencing was carried out using PBMCs. The V call is TRBV6-6, the J call TRBJ2-4; 8 nucleotides match TRBD2. This TCR derives from a woman aged 18-49 years in good health. CDR3: CTSSYELAGAKNIQYF. The DNA of the CDR3 is TGTACCAGCAGTTACGAGTTAGCGGGGGCCAAAAACATTCAGTACTTC.